This T cell receptor beta chain is drawn from a study of neoadjuvant anti-PD-1 for oral cavity cancer. Study details: Before surgery, most patients got three to four biweekly 3 mg/kg nivolumab doses.

Patients had newly diagnosed, untreated stage II-IVA oral cavity squamous cell carcinoma. Here immunoSEQ multiplex PCR was the method, and the copy in TCRdb shows in-frame clones only, minus some. The table shows about 14,000 clones, with roughly 74% occurring only once. V lost 8 bases and J lost 0, with 10 bases in between. This CDR3 spans 13 amino acids. Per the germline V gene, CDR1 is MDHEN and CDR2 is SYDVKM. This clone has a handful of counts. Specimen: PBMCs, collected before nivolumab (anti-PD-1) treatment. This receptor was obtained from a person aged 40 to 85 with oral cavity squamous cell carcinoma. V usage is TRBV28 and J usage is TRBJ1-2; maybe TRBD1 (5 bases). CDR3 coding DNA: TGTGCCAGCTACAGGAACTCTAACTATGGCTACACCTTC. The encoded protein is CASYRNSNYGYTF.